The sequence of this T cell receptor beta chain was determined in a study of T cells in Graves' hyperthyroidism and ophthalmopathy. The wider study: It was at initial diagnosis, before any treatment, that peripheral blood was collected.

Amplification of TCR beta CDR3 regions used RNA as the template. HTBI primers were the set used in a first-round RT-PCR of the TCR CDR3. TCRdb reprocessed the multiplex PCR reads with MiXCR, giving one entry per CDR3 protein. The data hold about 380,000 distinct CDR3 sequences, with 15% to 20% observed a single time. Orbital computed tomography and thyroid ultrasound, together with serum TRAb and thyroxine and clinical symptoms, were used for diagnoses. CDR3 length: 13 amino acids. V gave up 5 bases and J gave up 9 bases, with 14 bases separating them. The germline V gene encodes CDR1 LNHDA and CDR2 SQIVND (reference sequence). Study results and limitations: Clonotypes that were expanded in thyroid above 0.001 mostly appeared in blood too.

As concerns this clonotype: Its antigen remains unknown.

Material for sequencing was blood. The genes are TRBV19 and TRBJ1-5, with D perhaps TRBD1 (5 bases). The TCR originated in a man aged 18 to 30 with Graves' ophthalmopathy. CDR3: CASSDSPKGPQHF. The CDR3 nucleotides are TGTGCCAGTAGTGACAGTCCAAAGGGGCCCCAGCATTTT.